This T cell receptor (beta chain) was found in a study of tumor and adjacent non-tumor tissue in lung cancer. As regards this clonotype: Its antigen is unknown. Being one base from a much bigger clone, this may be a read error.

The V gene's germline CDR1 is KGHDR and CDR2 SFDVKD. The CDR3 is made up of 15 amino acids. Study outcomes and limitations: Shorter survival was associated with higher TCR diversity in tumors. Tumor tissue had significantly higher TCR diversity than normal lung. Normal lung showed higher cumulative top 100 clone frequency than tumor.

This sample's RNA came from whole unsorted tissue. The normal lung tissue was taken more than 3 cm from the tumor edge. Chemotherapy-naive patients with new lung cancer underwent thoracic surgery in China, August–late 2014. TCRbeta libraries were built with three rounds of nested PCR, modified from ARM-PCR. From the multiplex PCR reads, TCRdb called clonotypes with MiXCR, one entry per CDR3 protein. Of around 80,000 distinct CDR3 sequences in the sample, around 80% were seen once. The specimen sequenced was distant non-tumor lung tissue. This sequence joins TRBV24-1 and TRBJ2-2; D is possibly TRBD2 (6 bases). The TCR was taken from a man aged 65 to 85 with non-small cell lung cancer. This chain's CDR3 is CATSDRGGDTGELYF. Written as DNA, the CDR3 is TGTGCCACCAGTGACCGGGGAGGAGACACCGGGGAGCTGTATTTT.